The 30 T cell receptor beta chains listed next were all sequenced from one sample in a study of OX40 agonist ivuxolimab in advanced cancers. Libraries were prepared by immunoSEQ multiplex PCR; TCRdb keeps only in-frame clonotypes and omits some of them. Here the sample spans roughly 140,000 clones, 94% being singletons. The sample consisted of CD4+ or CD8+ T cells sorted from blood, taken in a trial of the OX40 agonist ivuxolimab. Receptors originate from an adult with an advanced solid tumor such as melanoma, head and neck, liver or kidney cancer.

The V call is TRBV6-5, the J call TRBJ2-2; a possible D gene is TRBD1 (6 bases). The CDR3 covers 13 residues. The V gene lost 8 bases and the J gene lost 5 bases, with 12 bases spanning the gap. Germline V CDR1 and CDR2: MNHEY, SVGAGI. CDR3 nucleotides: TGTGCCAGCCGAAGGGGGTTTACCGGGGAGCTGTTTTTT. Encoded protein: CASRRGFTGELFF.

CDR3 sequence: CASSLAGGLNSPLHF. CDR3 DNA: TGTGCCAGCAGCTTGGCAGGGGGCCTTAATTCACCCCTCCACTTT. The chain employs TRBV7-9 and TRBJ1-6; TRBD1 aligns across 8 bases. This CDR3 is 15 amino acids long. Germline-derived CDR1 and CDR2 are SEHNR and FQNEAQ (reference sequence). The J segment lost 6 bases and the V segment lost 3 bases, leaving 4 bases of the junction unmatched. The full variable domain, with the rest looked up from reference TRBV7-9 and TRBJ1-6, is DTGVSQNPRHKITKRGQNVTFRCDPISEHNRLYWYRQTLGQGPEFLTYFQNEAQLEKSRLLSDRFSAERPKGSFSTLEIQRTEQGDSAMYLCASSLAGGLNSPLHFGNGTRLTVT.

The V and J genes are TRBV2 and TRBJ1-1; D is perhaps TRBD1 (5 bases). The germline V and J ends were trimmed by 6 bases and 1 base, with 12 bases remaining between them. CDR3 length: 14 residues. Per the germline V gene, CDR1 is SNHLY and CDR2 is FYNNEI. The CDR3 DNA is TGTGCCAGCAGCGCCCAGGGATCGAACACTGAAGCTTTCTTT. This gives the protein CASSAQGSNTEAFF.

This chain connects TRBV19 to TRBJ1-4; D is uncertain. V shed 5 bases and J shed 7 bases, with 17 bases lying between them. This CDR3 has 15 residues. In germline, CDR1 is LNHDA, CDR2 SQIVND (reference sequence). CDR3 coding DNA: TGTGCCAGTAGTGTCCGGGCCCCCGGGCCTGAAAAACTGTTTTTT. Translation gives CASSVRAPGPEKLFF.

The V and J genes are TRBV5-1 and TRBJ2-7; a weak D match, TRBD1 (6 bases). The CDR3 runs to 13 residues. V lost 5 bases and J lost 2, with 11 bases in between. Germline CDR1 is SGHRS and CDR2 is YFSETQ. Here the CDR3 DNA reads TGCGCCAGCAGAGGACAGATAACCTACGAGCAGTACTTC. This encodes CASRGQITYEQYF.

The chain couples TRBV4-1 to TRBJ1-5; maybe TRBD1 (6 bases). The CDR3 sequence is 14 residues long. V was shortened by 2 bases and J by 1 base, with 6 bases between the two germline ends. Germline V gene data show CDR1 as MGHRA and CDR2 as YSYEKL. CDR3 protein: CASSQQGSNQPQHF. The CDR3, as DNA: TGCGCCAGCAGCCAACAGGGGAGCAATCAGCCCCAGCATTTT.

This chain links TRBV18 with TRBJ1-1, with D unresolved. The CDR3 runs 14 residues. Deletions cut 2 bases from V and 7 bases from J, with 14 bases between. Per germline, CDR1 KGHSH and CDR2 LQKENI. The CDR3 DNA reads as TGTGCCAGCTCACCAGATTCAAGGGCGGGTGAAGCTTTCTTT. This sequence encodes CASSPDSRAGEAFF.

This chain connects TRBV19 to TRBJ1-1, with D possibly matching TRBD1 (6 bases). The CDR3 is 15 amino acids. Germline CDR1 and CDR2: LNHDA and SQIVND (reference sequence). Trimming took off 5 bases at V and 0 bases at J, with 13 bases between the two ends. CDR3 sequence reads: CASSSRDTLNTEAFF. The CDR3 region has the DNA TGTGCCAGTAGTTCCCGGGACACACTGAACACTGAAGCTTTCTTT.

The chain employs TRBV4-3 and TRBJ2-4; 10 bases match TRBD2. The junction had 9 bases not matched to a gene; V was cut back by 1 base and J by 0 bases. From germline, CDR1 is LGHNA and CDR2 YSLEER. The CDR3 contains 19 residues. The CDR3 loop reads CASSQVGLAGEGAKNIQYF. The CDR3 region has the DNA TGCGCCAGCAGCCAAGTTGGGCTAGCGGGGGAGGGAGCCAAAAACATTCAGTACTTC.

The chain recombines TRBV18 with TRBJ1-1, with D maybe TRBD1 (6 bases). Germline CDR1 reads KGHSH; CDR2 reads LQKENI. The CDR3 contains 15 residues. V dropped 4 bases and J dropped 0 bases, with 12 bases sitting between them. Here the CDR3 reads CASSRSRDMNTEAFF. CDR3 nucleotides: TGTGCCAGCTCACGGTCGAGGGACATGAACACTGAAGCTTTCTTT.

This chain connects TRBV7-9 to TRBJ2-1, with 8 bases fitting TRBD2. The CDR3 is made up of 14 amino acids. Trimming took 1 base from V and 9 from J; bases not matched to a gene: 5. In germline, CDR1 is SEHNR, CDR2 FQNEAQ (reference sequence). The CDR3 region is CASSLVSGNAEQFF. CDR3 nucleotides: TGTGCCAGCAGCTTAGTTAGCGGGAACGCTGAGCAGTTCTTC.

As DNA, the CDR3 is TGTGCCAGTAGCCCCCGGACAGGCGCCTATGGCTACACCTTC. Protein sequence: CASSPRTGAYGYTF. The V and J genes are TRBV19 and TRBJ1-2, with 7 bases lining up with TRBD1. Germline CDR1 reads LNHDA; CDR2 reads SQIVND (reference sequence). Trimming took 6 bases from V and 4 from J; bases not matched to a gene: 8. The CDR3 consists of 14 residues. Full variable domain (remainder filled in from reference TRBV19 and TRBJ1-2): DGGITQSPKYLFRKEGQNVTLSCEQNLNHDAMYWYRQDPGQGLRLIYYSQIVNDFQKGDIAEGYSVSREKKESFPLTVTSAQKNPTAFYLCASSPRTGAYGYTFGSGTRLTVV.

The table lists this clone with a count of one. This CDR3 reads CASSYGAWARETQYF. The CDR3 DNA reads TGTGCCAGCAGTTACGGGGCTTGGGCACGAGAGACCCAGTACTTC. The chain is built from TRBV6-5 and TRBJ2-5; D might be TRBD1 (5 bases). Germline V gives CDR1 MNHEY, CDR2 SVGAGI. V lost 2 bases and J lost 4, with 14 bases in between. This CDR3 comprises 15 residues.

CDR3 sequence reads: CASSPRGTSEISYEQYF. CDR3 nucleotides: TGTGCCAGCAGCCCCCGAGGGACTAGCGAGATATCCTACGAGCAGTACTTC. The V and J genes are TRBV7-2 and TRBJ2-7, with 10 bases aligning to TRBD2. Germline lookup yields CDR1 SGHTA and CDR2 FQGNSA. V was pared by 5 bases and J by 1 base, with 11 bases of the junction left unmatched. The CDR3 covers 17 residues. Drawing the rest from reference TRBV7-2 and TRBJ2-7, the complete variable domain is GAGVSQSPSNKVTEKGKDVELRCDPISGHTALYWYRQSLGQGLEFLIYFQGNSAPDKSGLPSDRFSAERTGGSVSTLTIQRTQQEDSAVYLCASSPRGTSEISYEQYFGPGTRLTVT.

V gene TRBV19 combines with J gene TRBJ1-4; no firm D call. V was clipped by 4 bases and J by 4 bases, with 7 bases between them. The CDR3 totals 13 residues. Germline V CDR1 and CDR2: LNHDA, SQIVND (reference sequence). The CDR3 DNA follows: TGTGCCAGTAGTAATCAGGTTAATGAAAAACTGTTTTTT. It specifies CASSNQVNEKLFF. Filled out from reference TRBV19 and TRBJ1-4, the complete variable domain reads DGGITQSPKYLFRKEGQNVTLSCEQNLNHDAMYWYRQDPGQGLRLIYYSQIVNDFQKGDIAEGYSVSREKKESFPLTVTSAQKNPTAFYLCASSNQVNEKLFFGSGTQLSVL.

This chain uses TRBV9 with TRBJ1-4; the D gene is possibly TRBD1 (6 bases). V lost 3 bases and J lost 0, with 6 bases in between. There are 14 residues in the CDR3. Per germline, CDR1 SGDLS and CDR2 YYNGEE. CDR3 nucleotide sequence: TGTGCCAGCAGCGAGGGGGCAACTAATGAAAAACTGTTTTTT. Translating gives CASSEGATNEKLFF.

The genes are TRBV7-2 and TRBJ2-5; 11 bases agree with TRBD2. The CDR3 spans 17 residues. The germline gives CDR1 SGHTA, CDR2 FQGNSA. Losses at the gene ends were 4 bases for V and 9 bases for J; bases not matched to a gene: 16. The CDR3 here is CASSSHRASGGPRAQYF. Here the CDR3 DNA reads TGTGCCAGCAGCTCCCACCGGGCTAGCGGGGGGCCCCGGGCCCAGTACTTC.

J is TRBJ2-5 and V is TRBV28; 8 bases match TRBD2. Germline CDR1 MDHEN, CDR2 SYDVKM. This CDR3 has 15 amino acids. J gave up 2 bases and V 6 bases, and 8 bases lay outside the gene matches. The CDR3 coding sequence is TGTGCCAGCAGCAAAGCGGGGGCCCCACAAGAGACCCAGTACTTC. Translating it yields CASSKAGAPQETQYF.

The V call is TRBV2, the J call TRBJ2-1, with D unclear. The V end lost 8 bases, the J end lost 3 bases, and 17 bases lay between the germline ends. The CDR3 is made up of 15 amino acids. Germline V gene data show CDR1 as SNHLY and CDR2 as FYNNEI. The CDR3, as DNA: TGTGCCAGCGGGATTTCGCCGGAATTCTACAATGAGCAGTTCTTC. It encodes CASGISPEFYNEQFF.

DNA for the CDR3: TGTGCCAGCAGCCCCCCAGGGTCCACAGATACGCAGTATTTT. Its translation: CASSPPGSTDTQYF. The chain uses TRBV9 and TRBJ2-3; TRBD1 is a possible D gene (5 bases). Germline assignment: CDR1 SGDLS and CDR2 YYNGEE. V lost 4 bases and J 2 bases, leaving 11 bases between the germline ends. The CDR3 has 14 residues.

The J gene is TRBJ1-6, the V gene TRBV11-2; the D is unclear. Germline CDR1 is SGHAT and CDR2 is FQNNGV. Trimming stripped 10 bases from V and 7 bases from J, with 11 bases between. The CDR3 has 12 amino acids. The CDR3 sequence is CATGPGNSPLHF. CDR3 bases: TGTGCCACCGGTCCGGGGAATTCACCCCTCCACTTT.

This chain connects TRBV9 to TRBJ1-2, with a possible D match to TRBD1 (5 bases). V lost 0 bases to trimming and J lost 7 bases, with 13 bases between them. Germline lookup yields CDR1 SGDLS and CDR2 YYNGEE. This CDR3 region has 14 residues. CDR3: CASSVVGERAGYTF. The CDR3 coding sequence is TGTGCCAGCAGCGTAGTGGGGGAGCGGGCTGGCTACACCTTC. Looking up the rest from reference TRBV9 and TRBJ1-2 gives the full variable domain: DSGVTQTPKHLITATGQRVTLRCSPRSGDLSVYWYQQSLDQGLQFLIQYYNGEERAKGNILERFSAQQFPDLHSELNLSSLELGDSALYFCASSVVGERAGYTFGSGTRLTVV.

The chain recombines TRBV2 with TRBJ1-1; 7 nucleotides line up with TRBD1. V shed 6 bases, J shed 7 bases, and the junction held 8 bases outside the gene matches. Germline V gene lookup returns CDR1 SNHLY and CDR2 FYNNEI. This CDR3 is built from 13 residues. CDR3 sequence (DNA): TGTGCCAGCAGGGGCGATAGGACAGGTGAAGCTTTCTTT. Protein: CASRGDRTGEAFF.

The CDR3 nucleotides read TGTGCCAGCAGCTTAGAACGGGATCAGCCCCAGCATTTT. Its translation is CASSLERDQPQHF. V gene TRBV7-6 combines with J gene TRBJ1-5; D is uncertain. Trimming took off 1 base at V and 5 bases at J, with 6 bases between the two ends. Germline-derived CDR1 and CDR2 are SGHVS and FNYEAQ. The CDR3 length is 13 residues.

Comments on this clone: Other DNA sequences within the sample encode an identical CDR3. The chain links TRBV9 to TRBJ1-2, with 7 bases aligning to TRBD1. V shed 3 bases, J shed 4 bases, and the junction held 6 bases outside the gene matches. CDR3 length: 14 amino acids. Germline V gives CDR1 SGDLS, CDR2 YYNGEE. Written as DNA, the CDR3 is TGTGCCAGCAGCGCCTCCACAGGGGCCTATGGCTACACCTTC. It translates to CASSASTGAYGYTF.

This chain connects TRBV18 to TRBJ1-5; D remains ambiguous. The CDR3 runs 13 residues. CDR1 and CDR2 from the germline V gene are KGHSH and LQKENI. Deletions cut 3 bases from V and 5 bases from J, with 8 bases between. The CDR3 region has the DNA TGTGCCAGCTCACCCACAGATTATCAGCCCCAGCATTTT. Amino acids: CASSPTDYQPQHF.

This chain's CDR3 is CASSFSQGANQPQHF. DNA for the CDR3: TGTGCCAGCAGTTTCTCACAGGGGGCGAATCAGCCCCAGCATTTT. V and J are TRBV6-5 and TRBJ1-5, with 9 bases that match TRBD1. V lost 4 bases and J lost 4; bases outside the gene matches: 5. Per germline, CDR1 MNHEY and CDR2 SVGAGI. CDR3 size: 15 residues.

This chain uses TRBV5-1 with TRBJ1-1; possible D gene TRBD1, 6 bases. Germline V gene data show CDR1 as SGHRS and CDR2 as YFSETQ. CDR3 length equals 15 residues. V was clipped by 2 bases and J by 0 bases, with 11 bases between them. The CDR3 region has the DNA TGCGCCAGCAGCTTCCAGGGGATGATGAACACTGAAGCTTTCTTT. Its translation is CASSFQGMMNTEAFF.

The rearrangement uses TRBV2 and TRBJ1-5; 7 bases agree with TRBD1. Per germline, CDR1 SNHLY and CDR2 FYNNEI. The CDR3 is 13 amino acids. The ends lost 8 bases at V and 7 bases at J; junction bases unmatched: 8. The CDR3: CASHEGARQPQHF. CDR3 sequence (DNA): TGTGCCAGCCACGAGGGGGCAAGACAGCCCCAGCATTTT. Full variable domain (remainder filled in from reference TRBV2 and TRBJ1-5): EPEVTQTPSHQVTQMGQEVILRCVPISNHLYFYWYRQILGQKVEFLVSFYNNEISEKSEIFDDQFSVERPDGSNFTLKIRSTKLEDSAMYFCASHEGARQPQHFGDGTRLSIL.

The chain recombines TRBV27 with TRBJ1-5; D not resolved. Germline V gene lookup returns CDR1 MNHEY and CDR2 SMNVEV (reference sequence). Trimming cost V 0 bases and J 1 base, with 7 bases left between them. This CDR3 has 15 residues. The CDR3 region has the DNA TGTGCCAGCAGTTTATCGACATTAAGCAATCAGCCCCAGCATTTT. It codes for CASSLSTLSNQPQHF.